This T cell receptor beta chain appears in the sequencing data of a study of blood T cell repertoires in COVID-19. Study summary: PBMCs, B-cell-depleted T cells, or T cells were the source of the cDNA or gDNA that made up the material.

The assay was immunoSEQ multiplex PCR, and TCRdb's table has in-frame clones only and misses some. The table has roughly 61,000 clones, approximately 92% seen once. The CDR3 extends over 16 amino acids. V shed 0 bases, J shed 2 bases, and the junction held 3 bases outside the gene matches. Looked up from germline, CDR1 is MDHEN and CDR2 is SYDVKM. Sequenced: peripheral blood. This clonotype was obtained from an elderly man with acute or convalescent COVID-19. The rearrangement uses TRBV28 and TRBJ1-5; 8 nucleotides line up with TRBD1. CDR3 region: CASSLWDRAGNQPQHF. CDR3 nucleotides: TGTGCCAGCAGTTTATGGGACAGGGCTGGCAATCAGCCCCAGCATTTT.